Here is one T cell receptor beta chain with its context. The data originate from a study of CD8 T cells in Susac syndrome. The T cells that were sequenced for TCR beta were CD8+ and CD4+ cells from blood. An amount of RNA that ranged from roughly 0.5 to 1 ug was reverse transcribed with random hexamers. The amplification used immunoSEQ multiplex PCR on TCR beta CDR3; it spanned 54 Vbeta and 13 Jbeta. TCRdb analysed the immunoSEQ multiplex PCR reads with MiXCR anew, one entry per CDR3 protein. The sample holds 180,000 or so distinct CDR3 sequences, about 95% seen once. Germline V gene sequence: CDR1 SQVTM, CDR2 ANQGSEA. The V and J ends lost 5 bases and 0 bases respectively, with 7 bases between them. The CDR3 spans 13 residues.

The clonotype was recovered from a human donor in good health. The rearrangement links TRBV29-1 to TRBJ1-4; unclear D gene. Sample: CD4+ T cells from PBMCs. The CDR3 reads CSVRSATNEKLFF. DNA of the CDR3: TGCAGCGTTCGAAGTGCAACTAATGAAAAACTGTTTTTT.